One sample yielded the 13 T cell receptor beta chains listed below, sequenced in a study of blood T cell repertoires in COVID-19. Clones were sequenced by immunoSEQ multiplex PCR, and TCRdb holds only the in-frame ones, with some missing. The table has more than 250,000 clones, around 88% seen once. Sequencing was done on a sample of PBMCs or T cells enriched from blood (not recorded which). These receptors were obtained from a woman aged 35 to 49 with acute COVID-19.

This clone appeared a few times. The rearrangement uses TRBV28 and TRBJ1-4; D is uncertain. Per the germline V gene, CDR1 is MDHEN and CDR2 is SYDVKM. This CDR3 has 14 residues. V was trimmed by 2 bases and J by 8 bases, leaving 12 bases between them. DNA of the CDR3: TGTGCCAGCAGTTTAGCTTTGGGCGGGGAAAAACTGTTTTTT. This codes for CASSLALGGEKLFF.

V is TRBV28 and J is TRBJ1-5; 12 bases match TRBD1. CDR1 is MDHEN and CDR2 is SYDVKM in the germline V gene. The CDR3 totals 16 residues. Germline trimming cut 3 bases from V and 4 bases from J; bases unmatched to any gene: 4. CDR3 protein: CASSFPGQGANQPQHF. The CDR3, as DNA: TGTGCCAGCAGTTTCCCGGGACAGGGGGCGAATCAGCCCCAGCATTTT.

This chain links TRBV28 with TRBJ2-7, with D possibly TRBD2 on 6 matching bases. The CDR3 loop spans 15 amino acids. Germline values: CDR1 MDHEN, CDR2 SYDVKM. V lost 6 bases and J 2 bases, leaving 17 bases between the germline ends. The CDR3 is CASSPPGGDPYEQYF. DNA for the CDR3: TGTGCCAGCAGCCCCCCCGGGGGTGACCCCTACGAGCAGTACTTC.

The chain recombines TRBV24-1 with TRBJ1-2; D not resolved. Trimming took 4 bases from V and 4 from J, leaving 9 bases between them. The germline CDR1 and CDR2 sequences are KGHDR and SFDVKD. The CDR3 contains 13 residues. The CDR3 is CATSDNLLYGYTF. For the CDR3, the DNA is TGTGCCACCAGTGACAATTTACTCTATGGCTACACCTTC.

The V and J genes are TRBV7-3 and TRBJ1-5; D is undetermined. This CDR3 has 15 amino acids. V gave up 5 bases and J gave up 2 bases, with 13 bases separating them. Per germline, CDR1 SGHTA and CDR2 FQGTGA. The CDR3 nucleotides are TGTGCCAGCAGCGTTAATGGGCAGTGCAATCAGCCCCAGCATTTT. Amino acids: CASSVNGQCNQPQHF.

This chain uses TRBV19 with TRBJ1-1, with TRBD1 as a possible D gene (5 bases). The CDR3 has 15 amino acids. V was pared by 6 bases and J by 3 bases, with 17 bases between. The germline gives CDR1 LNHDA, CDR2 SQIVND (reference sequence). CDR3 DNA: TGTGCCAGTAGCCCCCGGGGGGGTGGAGACACTGAAGCTTTCTTT. It yields the protein CASSPRGGGDTEAFF.

The V call is TRBV7-9, the J call TRBJ1-1; D ambiguous. The CDR3 spans 15 residues. Germline CDR1 is SEHNR and CDR2 is FQNEAQ (reference sequence). Deletions cut 7 bases from V and 1 base from J, with 16 bases between. CDR3 region: CASTRSVLENTEAFF. CDR3 coding DNA: TGTGCCAGCACCAGGTCGGTGTTAGAGAACACTGAAGCTTTCTTT.

This clone has only a few counts. This sequence joins TRBV7-9 and TRBJ1-2; 9 bases align to TRBD1. V was pared by 5 bases and J by 6 bases, with 10 bases of the junction left unmatched. The CDR3 runs to 15 residues. Germline V gene data show CDR1 as SEHNR and CDR2 as FQNEAQ (reference sequence). The CDR3 coding sequence is TGTGCCAGCAGCCCGAGGGGACAGGGAGCAGATGGCTACACCTTC. Its translation is CASSPRGQGADGYTF.

The V gene is TRBV5-1, the J gene TRBJ1-1, with D unclear. The V gene's germline CDR1 is SGHRS and CDR2 YFSETQ. The CDR3 totals 13 residues. V lost 5 bases and J 10 bases, leaving 18 bases between the germline ends. As DNA, the CDR3 is TGCGCCAGCAGTCTAGGATCAACTGGAGGAGCTTTCTTT. Translated: CASSLGSTGGAFF.

With regard to this clone: Its ends do not fully match the called genes, so a read error is possible. The CDR3 protein is CASRLDRGEMNTEAFF. DNA for the CDR3: TGTGCCAGCAGATTGGACAGGGGGGAAATGAACACTGAAGCTTTCTTT. V and J are TRBV5-4 and TRBJ1-1; 10 bases line up with TRBD1. CDR1 is SGHNT and CDR2 is YYREEE in the germline V gene (reference sequence). This CDR3 has 16 residues.

This clone was seen many times. This chain links TRBV7-8 with TRBJ2-1; unclear D gene. Trimming removed 5 bases from V and 0 bases from J, with 14 bases in between. CDR3 length: 16 amino acids. Germline CDR1 SGHVS, CDR2 FQNEAQ. The CDR3 DNA follows: TGTGCCAGCAGCCCACGGAGAGTGAGCTCCTACAATGAGCAGTTCTTC. As protein: CASSPRRVSSYNEQFF.

The V call is TRBV2, the J call TRBJ1-5; 8 bases agree with TRBD1. This CDR3 is 14 amino acids long. Germline V gives CDR1 SNHLY, CDR2 FYNNEI. V lost 8 bases, J lost 8 bases, and 11 bases stayed unmatched. The chain's CDR3 is CASGRDQGAKPQHF. For the CDR3, the DNA is TGTGCCAGCGGGAGGGACCAGGGGGCTAAGCCCCAGCATTTT.

The CDR3 DNA reads TGTGCCAGACAGGGCCCCTTCCCAGATACGCAGTATTTT. Encoded protein: CARQGPFPDTQYF. The chain joins TRBV5-3 to TRBJ2-3, with D possibly matching TRBD1 (5 bases). TRBV5-3 qualifies as an ORF whose function is uncertain. V was trimmed by 7 bases and J by 4 bases, leaving 13 bases between them. This CDR3 comprises 13 residues.